This TCR beta chain comes out of a study of shared clonotypes between healthy human individuals. About this clone: Its antigen is currently unknown.

The assay was immunoSEQ multiplex PCR, and TCRdb's table has in-frame clones only and misses some. The sample has 2 million to 2.5 million clones; about 92% are singletons. The V end lost 0 bases, the J end lost 5 bases, and 13 bases lay between the germline ends. Germline V gene lookup returns CDR1 SGHDN and CDR2 FVKESK. The CDR3 contains 16 residues. Broader study findings: Naive CD4 clonotypes overlapped across several donors at approximately 5.5%. Sampling was confined to blood; repertoires within tissues likely differ.

This clonotype was sampled from a man aged 18 to 35 in good health. Some clones in this sample may be carry-over from other donors' samples. The V call is TRBV14, the J call TRBJ2-2, with D possibly matching TRBD2 (6 bases). Sequencing was performed on naive CD4+ T cells from PBMCs. Stated subset: CD45RA+ positively selected. The CDR3 sequence: CASSQDRRRATGELFF. The CDR3 nucleotides are TGTGCCAGCAGCCAAGATCGGCGGAGGGCGACCGGGGAGCTGTTTTTT.